This entry concerns a single TCR beta chain. What this receptor recognizes is not known. Base-call qualities are not available, and no considerably larger clone is one nucleotide away. Separate from the approximately 700-subject first cohort, the validation cohort of 120 subjects was the group to which the donors belonged. The sample originates from a study of cytomegalovirus exposure and HLA in healthy donors (dated by TCRdb to the late 2010s). For the wider study: A later analysis indicated that the 130 or so validation repertoires were generated on the platform also employed for the 600 to 750 repertoires of the first cohort. The study was designed to test whether signatures of past pathogen exposure could be identified by cataloging public T cell receptors. The study combined high-throughput TCR immunosequencing, statistical association of individual TCRs with disease status, and machine learning to predict cytomegalovirus infection status. Besides the first cohort of more than 650 subjects, a separate validation cohort made up of roughly 120 different subjects was used.

What the study reported, not specific to this receptor: Three of the identified cytomegalovirus-associated TCR beta chains were confirmed in vitro to be specific for cytomegalovirus antigens. The authors suggested that the approach could potentially be generalized to other disease states and immunological phenotypes. The classifier was reported to diagnose cytomegalovirus status with high specificity and sensitivity in both the original and validation cohorts. All 110 or so repertoires were used to score co-occurrence in the validation cohort in a later analysis, because that analysis had no HLA typing for the cohort. A total of 150 or so TCR beta chains were listed by the study as associated with cytomegalovirus. In a later analysis, TCRs clustered in the first cohort were found to also tend to co-occur in the 130 or so validation repertoires, with 94% of cluster scores above 0. While some public TCRs were present in many individuals, most TCR sequences turned up only very rarely across donors.

Receptor libraries were prepared by the immunoSEQ multiplex PCR assay. The authors' analysis ran thus. A statistical classification framework was built for diagnosing cytomegalovirus status from the catalog of TCR beta chain sequences. TCRdb limited this immuneACCESS table to in-frame rearrangements with V and J called. A share of clones is missing; checked studies link under half to unresolved V genes, and the rest is unexplained. That table supplies the V and J calls and clone size; D and trimming were determined from the DNA. Recorded for this sample are about 190,000 clones; 86% of them occurred a single time. Around 1.6% of the sample belongs to the ten largest clones. V and J are truncated by 7 bases and 9 bases respectively, leaving an intervening sequence of 22 bases. From cysteine to phenylalanine, the CDR3 is 14 amino acids long. The sequence is cut down to CDR3 DNA, 42 bases in frame from base 1. Based on the germline V gene, the CDR1 and CDR2 sequences are SNHLY and FYNNEI.

The sample was PBMCs. Rearrangement joined TRBV2 to TRBJ2-7, with TRBD1 as a weak D call on 7 bases. This sequence was found in a young woman in good health and CMV-seronegative. CDR3 reads: CASTQAGQPFLQYF. The nucleotide sequence reads TGTGCCAGCACCCAGGCGGGACAGCCATTCCTGCAGTACTTC.